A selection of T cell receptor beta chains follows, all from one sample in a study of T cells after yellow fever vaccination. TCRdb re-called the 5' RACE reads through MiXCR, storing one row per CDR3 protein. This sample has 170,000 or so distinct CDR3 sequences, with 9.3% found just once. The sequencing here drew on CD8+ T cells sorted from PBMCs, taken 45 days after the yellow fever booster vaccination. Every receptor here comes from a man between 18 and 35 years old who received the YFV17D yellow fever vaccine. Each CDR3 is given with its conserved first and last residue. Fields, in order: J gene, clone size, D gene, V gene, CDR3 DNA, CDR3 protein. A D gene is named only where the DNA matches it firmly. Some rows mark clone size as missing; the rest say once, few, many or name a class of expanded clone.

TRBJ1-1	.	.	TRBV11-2	TGTGCCTCGGGCCTGAACACTGAAGCTTTCTTT	CASGLNTEAFF
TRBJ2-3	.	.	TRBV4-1	TGCGCCAGCAGCCAAGCCCGCCCAGCGCCCCGGAGGGCAGATACGCAGTATTTT	CASSQARPAPRRADTQYF
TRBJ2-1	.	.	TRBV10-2	TGCGCCAGCACCGGACGAAGCTCCTACAATGAGCAGTTCTTC	CASTGRSSYNEQFF
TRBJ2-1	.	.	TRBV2	TGTGCCAGCATAAGTTACAATGAGCAGTTCTTC	CASISYNEQFF
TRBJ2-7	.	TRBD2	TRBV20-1	TGCAGTGCTACGACTAGCGGGGGGGTCTACGAGCAGTACTTC	CSATTSGGVYEQYF
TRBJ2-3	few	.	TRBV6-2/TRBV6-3	TGTGCCAGCAGAAATAGCGGTTACGTGGATACGCAGTATTTT	CASRNSGYVDTQYF
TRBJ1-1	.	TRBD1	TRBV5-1	TGCGCCAGCAGCTTCCGGGACAGCACTGAAGCTTTCTTT	CASSFRDSTEAFF
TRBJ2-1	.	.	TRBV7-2	TGTGCCAGCAGCTTCTGGGGGGGCCAGGGAGAGCAGTTCTTC	CASSFWGGQGEQFF
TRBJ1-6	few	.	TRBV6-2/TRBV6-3	TGTGCCAGCAGTTACACCGGACGGGATAATTCACCCCTCCACTTT	CASSYTGRDNSPLHF
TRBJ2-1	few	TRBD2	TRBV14	TGTGCCAGCAGCCAAGATCCTGGACTAGCGGGGGGGAGGAATGAGCAGTTCTTC	CASSQDPGLAGGRNEQFF
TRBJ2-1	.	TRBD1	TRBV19	TGTGCCAGTAGTATTGGGACAGGGGGTAATGAGCAGTTCTTC	CASSIGTGGNEQFF
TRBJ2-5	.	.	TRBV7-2	TGTGCCAGCACCTATACCTTGGGGGAGACCCAGTACTTC	CASTYTLGETQYF
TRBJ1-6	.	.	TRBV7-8	TGTGCCAGCGCTAGTTGGGAAAGGGGGAGTTCACCCCTCCACTTT	CASASWERGSSPLHF
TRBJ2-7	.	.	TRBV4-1	TGCGCCAGCAGCCAAGATCTGGGGGGACAGCGAGAGCAGTACTTC	CASSQDLGGQREQYF
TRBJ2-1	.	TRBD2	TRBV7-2	TGTGCCAGCAGCTTAGCTCAGCGGGGGCCCTTTTACAATGAGCAGTTCTTC	CASSLAQRGPFYNEQFF
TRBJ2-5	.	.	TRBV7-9	TGTGCCAGCAGCTTATCTATTCCTATAGCAGAGACCCAGTACTTC	CASSLSIPIAETQYF
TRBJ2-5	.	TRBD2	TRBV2	TGTGCCAGCAGTGAATGGGGGGGAAAGACCCAGTACTTC	CASSEWGGKTQYF
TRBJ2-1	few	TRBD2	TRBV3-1	TGTGCCAGCAGCCATACGGGCCACGTGCTCGGGGGGGAGAACTACAATGAGCAGTTCTTC	CASSHTGHVLGGENYNEQFF
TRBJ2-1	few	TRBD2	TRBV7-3	TGTGCCAGCAGCTTCGGGGCGGGGGGCGGTGATGAGCAGTTCTTC	CASSFGAGGGDEQFF
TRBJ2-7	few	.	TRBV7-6	TGTGCCAGCAGCTTATGGTTCTCCCAATACGAGCAGTACTTC	CASSLWFSQYEQYF
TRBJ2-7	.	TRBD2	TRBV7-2	TGTGCCAGCAGCTCCAGCCTAGCGGTAGTATACGAGCAGTACTTC	CASSSSLAVVYEQYF
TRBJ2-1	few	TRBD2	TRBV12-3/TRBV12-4	TGTGCCAGCAGTTTTTTCGGCGGGGGTCTTAATGAGCAGTTCTTC	CASSFFGGGLNEQFF
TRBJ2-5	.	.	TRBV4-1	TGCGCCAGCAGCCCGGGACTCCGAGGAGCAGAGACCCAGTACTTC	CASSPGLRGAETQYF
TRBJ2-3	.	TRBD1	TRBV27	TGTGCCAGCAGTTCGGGACAGGGGATCACAGATACGCAGTATTTT	CASSSGQGITDTQYF
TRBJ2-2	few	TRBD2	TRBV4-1	TGCGCCAGCACTAGCGGGGGGGCCGGCGGGGAGCTGTTTTTT	CASTSGGAGGELFF
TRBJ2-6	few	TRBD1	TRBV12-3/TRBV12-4	TGTGCCAGCAGCCCCGACAGGGCTGGGGCCAACGTCCTGACTTTC	CASSPDRAGANVLTF